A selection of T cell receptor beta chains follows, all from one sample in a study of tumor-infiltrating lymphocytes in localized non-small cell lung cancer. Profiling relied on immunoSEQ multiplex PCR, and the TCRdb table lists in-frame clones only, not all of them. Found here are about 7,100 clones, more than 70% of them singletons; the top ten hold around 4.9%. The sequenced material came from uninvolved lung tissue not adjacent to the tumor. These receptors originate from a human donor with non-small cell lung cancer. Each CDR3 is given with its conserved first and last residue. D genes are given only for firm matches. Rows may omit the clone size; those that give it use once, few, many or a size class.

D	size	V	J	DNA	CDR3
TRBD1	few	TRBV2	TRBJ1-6	TGTGCCAGCAGCCGCAGGGGGACAGGGGAAAATTCACCCCTCCACTTT	CASSRRGTGENSPLHF
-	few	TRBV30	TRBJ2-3	TGTGCCTGGACTCCCCGGGGGATCACAGATACGCAGTATTTT	CAWTPRGITDTQYF
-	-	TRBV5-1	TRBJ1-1	TGCGCCAGCAGCTTGGATGGGGCCGGGTGGACTGAAGCTTTCTTT	CASSLDGAGWTEAFF
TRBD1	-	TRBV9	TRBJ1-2	TGTGCCAGCAGCGGGGGGACAGGGGTGTACTATGGCTACACCTTC	CASSGGTGVYYGYTF
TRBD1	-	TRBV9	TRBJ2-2	TGTGCCAGCAGCGCCAATTCGGGACAGGGGGCCGGGGAGCTGTTTTTT	CASSANSGQGAGELFF
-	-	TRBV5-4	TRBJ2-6	TGTGCCAGCAGCGCGGCCGGCTCTGGGGCCAACGTCCTGACTTTC	CASSAAGSGANVLTF
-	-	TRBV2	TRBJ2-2	TGTGCCAGCAGTCCCACAGGGTTGAGCACCGGGGAGCTGTTTTTT	CASSPTGLSTGELFF
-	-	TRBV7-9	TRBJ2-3	TGTGCCAGCAGGCCTAGCACAGATACGCAGTATTTT	CASRPSTDTQYF
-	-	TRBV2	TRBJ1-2	TGTGCCAGCAGTGAAGGATATGGCTACACCTTC	CASSEGYGYTF
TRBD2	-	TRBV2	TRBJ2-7	TGTGCCAGCAGTTTGCTAGCGGGGGGCTCTAGGCAGTACTTC	CASSLLAGGSRQYF
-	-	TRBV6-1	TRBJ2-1	TGTGCCAGCAGCCCAGACCACAATGAGCAGTTCTTC	CASSPDHNEQFF
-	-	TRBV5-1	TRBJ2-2	TGCGCCAGCAGCTACGACTTAGGCGGGGAGCTGTTTTTT	CASSYDLGGELFF
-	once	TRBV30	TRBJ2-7	TGTGCCTCCACCCCAGAGGGCAACTCCTACGAGCAGTACTTC	CASTPEGNSYEQYF
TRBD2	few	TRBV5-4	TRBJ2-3	TGTGCCAGCACCTCGACTAGCGGGGGGGCGGATACGCAGTATTTT	CASTSTSGGADTQYF
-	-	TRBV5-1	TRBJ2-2	TGCGCCAGCAGCTTGGAAGGCGGGGTGGCGAACACCGGGGAGCTGTTTTTT	CASSLEGGVANTGELFF
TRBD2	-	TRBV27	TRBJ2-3	TGTGCCAGCAGCCGAGCGGGAGTCCTCGCAGATACGCAGTATTTT	CASSRAGVLADTQYF
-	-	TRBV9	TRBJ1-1	TGTGCCAGCAGCCCCGACCTGGCGGTTTTGGGCACTGAAGCTTTCTTT	CASSPDLAVLGTEAFF
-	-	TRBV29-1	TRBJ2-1	TGCAGCGTAAGGGAGTTCGGGTTGTACAATGAGCAGTTCTTC	CSVREFGLYNEQFF
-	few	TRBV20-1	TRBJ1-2	TGCAGTGCTAGATTCGCCCATGGCTACACCTTC	CSARFAHGYTF
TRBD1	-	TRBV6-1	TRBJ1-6	TGTGCCAGCAGTGAAATGGGGACAGGGTATTCACCCCTCCACTTT	CASSEMGTGYSPLHF
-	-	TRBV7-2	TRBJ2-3	TGTGCCAGCAGCTTAGACGGGGGTTCCACAGATACGCAGTATTTT	CASSLDGGSTDTQYF
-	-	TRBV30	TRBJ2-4	TGTGCCTGGACCCGAGGGGAGGTCAAAAACATTCAGTACTTC	CAWTRGEVKNIQYF
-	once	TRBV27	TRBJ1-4	TGTGCCAGCAGTTTAAACAGGGAGGAAAAACTGTTTTTT	CASSLNREEKLFF
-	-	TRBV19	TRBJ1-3	TGTGCCAGTAGTATGCGGAGGGGAAACTCTGGAAACACCATATATTTT	CASSMRRGNSGNTIYF
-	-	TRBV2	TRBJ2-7	TGTGCCAGCAGGGACCTATACGGGGACGACGAGCAGTACTTC	CASRDLYGDDEQYF
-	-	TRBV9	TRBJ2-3	TGTGCCAGCAGTTACGACTGGACGAACACAGATACGCAGTATTTT	CASSYDWTNTDTQYF
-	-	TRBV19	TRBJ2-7	TGTGCCAGTAGTATGGGCAGCCCCTACGAGCAGTACTTC	CASSMGSPYEQYF
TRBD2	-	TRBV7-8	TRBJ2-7	TGTGCCAGCAGCCCGTACAGGGTAGCGGGAGGCTACGAGCAGTACTTC	CASSPYRVAGGYEQYF
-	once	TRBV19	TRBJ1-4	TGTGCCAGCAGCAGGGCCTTTGGTGAAAAACTGTTTTTT	CASSRAFGEKLFF
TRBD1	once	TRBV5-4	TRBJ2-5	TGTGCCAGCAGTTCCTTAACAGGGGAGCAAGAGACCCAGTACTTC	CASSSLTGEQETQYF
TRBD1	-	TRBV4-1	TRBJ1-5	TGCGCCAGCAGCCTGACCGGGACAGAAGGACAGCCCCAGCATTTT	CASSLTGTEGQPQHF
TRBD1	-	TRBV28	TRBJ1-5	TGTGCCAGCAGTTCGCCGACAGGGTTCGATCAGCCCCAGCATTTT	CASSSPTGFDQPQHF
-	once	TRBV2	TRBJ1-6	TGTGCCAGCAGGGGACCTAGCAGGGCCCCCCTCCACTTT	CASRGPSRAPLHF
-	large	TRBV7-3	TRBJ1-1	TGTGCCAGCAGCTTAATTGAGGGCAGCGAAGCTTTCTTT	CASSLIEGSEAFF
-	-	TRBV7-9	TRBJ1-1	TGTGCCAGCAGCTTGTATAGCAACACTGAAGCTTTCTTT	CASSLYSNTEAFF
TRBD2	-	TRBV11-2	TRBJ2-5	TGTGCCAGCAGCATCCTTGTCGGGAGGGAGGGGAAGACCCAGTACTTC	CASSILVGREGKTQYF
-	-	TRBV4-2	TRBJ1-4	TGTGCCAGCAGCCAAGGTCATAATGGCAGGGCGGGGGAAAAACTGTTTTTT	CASSQGHNGRAGEKLFF
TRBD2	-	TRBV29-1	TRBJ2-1	TGCAGCGTTGAGATGCTGCGGGAGTATGAGCAGTTCTTC	CSVEMLREYEQFF
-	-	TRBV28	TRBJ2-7	TGTGCCAGCAGACCCATCGGGAGCTCCTACGAGCAGTACTTC	CASRPIGSSYEQYF
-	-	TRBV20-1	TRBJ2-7	TGCAGTGCTACATATAACGAGCAGTACTTC	CSATYNEQYF
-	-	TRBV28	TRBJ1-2	TGTGCCAGCAGTCCCCCCCCAGGGGAGGGTGGCTACACCTTC	CASSPPPGEGGYTF
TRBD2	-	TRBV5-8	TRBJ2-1	TGTGCCAGCGCTCTGGGACTAGCGGGAATGGATGAGCAGTTCTTC	CASALGLAGMDEQFF
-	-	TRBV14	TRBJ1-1	TGTGCCAGCAGCCAAAGCTGGGTTTTGAACACTGAAGCTTTCTTT	CASSQSWVLNTEAFF
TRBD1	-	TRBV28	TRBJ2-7	TGTGCCAGCAGTTTGATAGGGGACAGGGGCCACTCCTACGAGCAGTACTTC	CASSLIGDRGHSYEQYF
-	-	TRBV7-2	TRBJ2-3	TGTGCCAGCAGCTTCGAGAGCACAGATACGCAGTATTTT	CASSFESTDTQYF
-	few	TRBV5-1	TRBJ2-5	TGCGCCAGCAGTCGACAGCAGATACAAGAGACCCAGTACTTC	CASSRQQIQETQYF
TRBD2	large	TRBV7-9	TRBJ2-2	TGTGCCAGCAGCCCGGGGACTAGCCCCGCCCCTCGGAACACCGGGGAGCTGTTTTTT	CASSPGTSPAPRNTGELFF
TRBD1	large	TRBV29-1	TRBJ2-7	TGCAGCGTTGAAGACGACAGGGACGAGCAGTACTTC	CSVEDDRDEQYF
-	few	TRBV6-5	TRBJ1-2	TGTGCCAGCAGGCGACAAGGCGGCTACACCTTC	CASRRQGGYTF
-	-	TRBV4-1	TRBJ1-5	TGCGCCAGCAGCCAAGCAGCCGGGGGATTCAATCAGCCCCAGCATTTT	CASSQAAGGFNQPQHF
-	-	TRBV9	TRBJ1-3	TGTGCCAGCAGCGGCACAGGGTCTGGAAACACCATATATTTT	CASSGTGSGNTIYF
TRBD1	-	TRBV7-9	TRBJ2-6	TGTGCCAGCAGCCGAGGACAGGCGAGCTCTGGGGCCAACGTCCTGACTTTC	CASSRGQASSGANVLTF
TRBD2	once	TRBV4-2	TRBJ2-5	TGTGCCAGCAGCCAAGATATGAGCGGGGGGGCCCGGGTGGAGACCCAGTACTTC	CASSQDMSGGARVETQYF
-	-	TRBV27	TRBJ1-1	TGTGCCAGCAGTTTATCGGATCTTCGCACTGAAGCTTTCTTT	CASSLSDLRTEAFF
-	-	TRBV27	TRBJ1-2	TGTGCCAGCAGTTCGTTCGGACGTGGCTACACCTTC	CASSSFGRGYTF
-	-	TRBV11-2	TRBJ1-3	TGTGCCAGCAGCTCATACAGGGATTTTGGAAACACCATATATTTT	CASSSYRDFGNTIYF
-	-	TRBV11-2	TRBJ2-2	TGTGCCAGCAGCTTCTTACTGGGGGACGCCGGGGAGCTGTTTTTT	CASSFLLGDAGELFF
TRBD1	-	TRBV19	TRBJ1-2	TGTGCCAGTACACCGACAGGGACCGACGGCTACACCTTC	CASTPTGTDGYTF
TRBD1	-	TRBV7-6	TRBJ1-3	TGTGCCAGCAGCCCAAGGGCAGGGGGAGGAAACACCATATATTTT	CASSPRAGGGNTIYF